These 5 T cell receptor beta chains came from one sample sequenced in a study of regulatory T cells in long-lasting Graves disease. The TCR beta library used iRepertoire HTBI primers with Arm-PCR amplification of CDR3. TCRdb re-called the multiplex PCR reads with MiXCR, one entry per CDR3 protein. The repertoire includes 200,000 to 250,000 distinct CDR3 sequences, roughly 18% of them detected once, and approximately 12% sits in the top ten. Time point noted: newly diagnosed GD, antithyroid drugs for less than 3 months. The TCR library was made from RNA extracted from PBMCs. The same sample was also studied in work on T cells in Graves' hyperthyroidism and ophthalmopathy.

Source: peripheral blood mononuclear cells (PBMCs), taken at new diagnosis, from a patient treated with antithyroid drugs. The receptors were sampled from a young woman with Graves disease.

Many counts were recorded for this clonotype. This chain connects TRBV11-2 to TRBJ1-1, with D unresolved. There are 13 residues in the CDR3. Germline-derived CDR1 and CDR2 are SGHAT and FQNNGV. V gave up 2 bases and J gave up 4 bases, with 8 bases separating them. In DNA, the CDR3 is TGTGCCAGCAGCTTACAAGGGATCACTGAAGCTTTCTTT. Translating gives CASSLQGITEAFF.

Ten or more counts support this clonotype. The chain combines TRBV28 with TRBJ1-6, with TRBD1 matching over 9 bases. The CDR3 consists of 14 residues. Germline V gene sequence: CDR1 MDHEN, CDR2 SYDVKM. V shed 6 bases and J 3 bases; nucleotides not matched to a gene: 0. The CDR3 DNA reads as TGTGCCAGCAGGACAGGGGGCTATAATTCACCCCTCCACTTT. Amino acids: CASRTGGYNSPLHF.

This clonotype was picked up one time. Given a far larger clone just one base away, this is likely a sequencing read error. The V gene is TRBV2, the J gene TRBJ2-5; D might be TRBD2 (5 bases). TRBJ2-1 matches the DNA end more closely, so the J call is doubtful. The CDR3 totals 16 residues. CDR1 and CDR2 (germline): SNHLY, FYNNEI. The CDR3 region is CASSPIPGVPNNEQFF. The DNA of the CDR3 is TGTGCCAGCAGTCCGATCCCCGGGGTACCCAACAATGAGCAGTTCTTC.

This clonotype was detected ten times or more. The chain combines TRBV14 with TRBJ2-3, with no clear D. This CDR3 contains 14 residues. Germline V CDR1 and CDR2: SGHDN, FVKESK. Trimming shortened V by 4 bases and J by 0 bases, and 8 bases separated the two germline ends. Here the CDR3 DNA reads TGTGCCAGCAGCCGTCATCTGAGCACAGATACGCAGTATTTT. Encoded protein: CASSRHLSTDTQYF.

This clonotype has at least ten counts. The CDR3: CASSFRVTKEAFF. The CDR3 DNA reads TGTGCCAGCAGCTTTCGGGTCACGAAAGAAGCTTTCTTT. The chain joins TRBV7-2 to TRBJ1-1; D call uncertain. Trimming left V 3 bases short and J 8 bases short, with 13 bases between. The CDR3 loop spans 13 amino acids. CDR1 and CDR2 (germline): SGHTA, FQGNSA.